This passage covers 12 T cell receptor beta chains from one sample sequenced in a study of T cells in Graves' hyperthyroidism and ophthalmopathy. The source material, RNA transcripts, was used to amplify TCR beta CDR3 regions. HTBI primers were used for first-round RT-PCR of the TCR CDR3. Each CDR3 protein is one row after TCRdb ran MiXCR on the multiplex PCR reads. Found here are hundreds of thousands of distinct CDR3 sequences, about 14% of them singletons; the top ten hold 10%. What was sequenced was blood. Every receptor here comes from a woman under 30 with Graves' hyperthyroidism.

This clonotype was counted a few times. This rearrangement joins TRBV7-9 to TRBJ2-1, with D possibly matching TRBD2 (6 bases). In germline, CDR1 is SEHNR, CDR2 FQNEAQ (reference sequence). The CDR3 has 12 amino acids. Trimming stripped 6 bases from V and 13 bases from J, with 16 bases between. This chain's CDR3 is CASRRGGTPQFF. CDR3 in DNA: TGTGCCAGCAGAAGAGGCGGGACCCCCCAGTTCTTC.

The chain is built from TRBV19 and TRBJ1-3; tentatively, D is TRBD1 (6 bases). V shed 5 bases and J shed 1 base, with 15 bases lying between them. The CDR3 sequence is 16 residues long. CDR1 is LNHDA and CDR2 is SQIVND in the germline V gene (reference sequence). CDR3 protein: CASSQPAGVSGNTIYF. The CDR3 DNA reads as TGTGCCAGTAGTCAACCCGCAGGGGTGTCTGGAAACACCATATATTTT.

This clonotype has a handful of counts. Here the CDR3 DNA reads TGTGCCAGCAGTTTATCGAGGGTGGACGGGGAGCTGTTTTTT. This gives the protein CASSLSRVDGELFF. This chain joins TRBV27 and TRBJ2-2, with TRBD2 as a possible D gene (5 bases). This CDR3 region has 14 residues. V was pared by 0 bases and J by 7 bases, with 9 bases between. Per germline, CDR1 MNHEY and CDR2 SMNVEV (reference sequence).

This clonotype was counted ten times or more. The chain uses TRBV2 and TRBJ2-3, with TRBD2 identical over 11 bases. The CDR3 length is 15 residues. Germline values: CDR1 SNHLY, CDR2 FYNNEI. V lost 7 bases and J lost 0; bases outside the gene matches: 3. The CDR3 region is CASTRTSGSTDTQYF. The CDR3 nucleotides read TGTGCCAGCACCCGGACTAGCGGGAGCACAGATACGCAGTATTTT.

This clonotype was counted many times. This chain uses TRBV20-1 with TRBJ1-2; 9 bases match TRBD1. Germline assignment: CDR1 DFQATT and CDR2 SNEGSKA (reference sequence). This CDR3 region has 13 residues. Losses at the gene ends were 4 bases for V and 2 bases for J; bases not matched to a gene: 2. The CDR3 bases are TGCAGTGCTAAGGGACAGGGCAACTATGGCTACACCTTC. Its translation: CSAKGQGNYGYTF.

This clonotype was observed a handful of times. The chain carries TRBV14 and TRBJ2-7, with unresolved D. Germline lookup yields CDR1 SGHDN and CDR2 FVKESK. The CDR3 runs to 12 residues. The V end lost 8 bases, the J end lost 0 bases, and 8 bases lay between the germline ends. The CDR3 protein is CASGFGSYEQYF. CDR3 DNA: TGTGCCAGCGGGTTTGGCTCCTACGAGCAGTACTTC.

The chain links TRBV9 to TRBJ2-1; D may be TRBD2 (6 bases). The ends were cut back, 0 bases at V and 4 bases at J, with 11 bases in the middle. This CDR3 is 15 amino acids long. Germline values: CDR1 SGDLS, CDR2 YYNGEE. CDR3 nucleotides: TGTGCCAGCAGCGTAGGCACTAGCCGTTACAATGAGCAGTTCTTC. This codes for CASSVGTSRYNEQFF. The full variable domain, rest sourced from reference TRBV9 and TRBJ2-1, is DSGVTQTPKHLITATGQRVTLRCSPRSGDLSVYWYQQSLDQGLQFLIQYYNGEERAKGNILERFSAQQFPDLHSELNLSSLELGDSALYFCASSVGTSRYNEQFFGPGTRLTVL.

To note about this clonotype: A read error is possible here, since a much larger clone lies one base away. The chain is built from TRBV5-1 and TRBJ1-1, with D possibly matching TRBD1 (6 bases). In germline, CDR1 is SGHRS, CDR2 YFSETQ. The CDR3 runs to 15 residues. The CDR3 DNA sequence: TGCCCCAGCAGCCCAGGACAGCTAATGAACACTGAAGCTTTCTTT. Its protein is CPSSPGQLMNTEAFF.

This clonotype was seen repeatedly, ten times or more. The V gene is TRBV18, the J gene TRBJ2-1, with TRBD2 as a possible D gene (6 bases). Deletions cut 0 bases from V and 13 bases from J, with 16 bases between. This CDR3 is 14 amino acids long. From germline, CDR1 is KGHSH and CDR2 LQKENI. The CDR3 DNA is TGTGCCAGCTCACCACCCTCAACCCGGGGGTCTCAGTTCTTC. Protein sequence: CASSPPSTRGSQFF.

In this sample, this clonotype turned up many times. The genes are TRBV30 and TRBJ1-1, with 10 bases fitting TRBD1. V dropped 4 bases and J dropped 4; count of bases not matched to a gene: 6. Germline CDR1 and CDR2: GTSNPN and SVGIG (reference sequence). The CDR3 is 14 residues long. DNA of the CDR3: TGTGCCTGGATCTCCGACAGGGGGCTCACTGAAGCTTTCTTT. Its translation: CAWISDRGLTEAFF.

In its sample, this clonotype was seen a few times. The V call is TRBV19, the J call TRBJ2-1; D is possibly TRBD1 (5 bases). Per the germline V gene, CDR1 is LNHDA and CDR2 is SQIVND (reference sequence). Trimming shortened V by 7 bases and J by 0 bases, and 13 bases separated the two germline ends. The CDR3 has 15 residues. The CDR3 nucleotides are TGTGCCAGTACCACGTGGGGCAGCTCCTACAATGAGCAGTTCTTC. Translation gives CASTTWGSSYNEQFF.

This clonotype was observed at least ten times. The CDR3 DNA reads TGTGCCAGCTCACCCCTGCCCGGTGCCGATCAGCCCCAGCATTTT. This translates into CASSPLPGADQPQHF. The V and J genes are TRBV18 and TRBJ1-5, with D unresolved. In germline, CDR1 is KGHSH, CDR2 LQKENI. The V end was cut by 3 bases, the J end by 5 bases, with 14 bases between. The CDR3 runs to 15 residues.